What follows are 10 T cell receptor beta chains derived from one specimen sequenced in a study of OX40 agonist ivuxolimab in advanced cancers. Some clones are missing from TCRdb's copy, which holds only in-frame ones; the method was immunoSEQ multiplex PCR. The table records tens of thousands of clones, approximately 86% of them present only once. The source material was CD4+ or CD8+ T cells sorted from blood, sampled in a trial of the OX40 agonist ivuxolimab. The receptors shown here come from an adult with an advanced solid tumor such as melanoma, head and neck, liver or kidney cancer.

CDR3 in amino acids: CASSVKTSPGHWTTGELFF. As DNA, the CDR3 is TGTGCCAGCAGCGTAAAAACGTCACCGGGACATTGGACCACCGGGGAGCTGTTTTTT. The gene calls are TRBV9 and TRBJ2-2; weak D call: TRBD1 (6 bases). Germline V CDR1 and CDR2: SGDLS, YYNGEE. The CDR3 totals 19 residues. Trimming took 1 base from V and 4 from J, leaving 23 bases between them.

The chain employs TRBV18 and TRBJ1-5; D unclear. The germline CDR1 and CDR2 sequences are KGHSH and LQKENI. CDR3 length equals 12 residues. With 3 bases removed from V and 6 bases from J, the gap between germline ends came to 6 bases. CDR3 sequence: CASSPGGQPQHF. CDR3 bases: TGTGCCAGCTCACCCGGAGGTCAGCCCCAGCATTTT. Full variable domain (remainder filled in from reference TRBV18 and TRBJ1-5): NAGVMQNPRHLVRRRGQEARLRCSPMKGHSHVYWYRQLPEEGLKFMVYLQKENIIDESGMPKERFSAEFPKEGPSILRIQQVVRGDSAAYFCASSPGGQPQHFGDGTRLSIL.

The chain is built from TRBV5-1 and TRBJ2-7, with D perhaps matching TRBD2 (6 bases). V lost 2 bases to trimming and J lost 5 bases, with 14 bases between them. The CDR3 has 14 amino acids. From germline, CDR1 is SGHRS and CDR2 YFSETQ. The CDR3 region is CASSFYAGPDEQYF. The DNA for the CDR3 is TGCGCCAGCAGCTTTTATGCGGGGCCGGACGAGCAGTACTTC.

This chain links TRBV27 with TRBJ2-3; D is uncertain. CDR3 length: 15 residues. V shed 6 bases and J shed 2 bases, with 15 bases lying between them. Germline V gene sequence: CDR1 MNHEY, CDR2 SMNVEV (reference sequence). The DNA of the CDR3 is TGTGCCAGCAGGCCGCTTGGCGGATACACAGATACGCAGTATTTT. Translation gives CASRPLGGYTDTQYF.

The genes are TRBV7-8 and TRBJ2-5; 9 bases are a match to TRBD2. Germline values: CDR1 SGHVS, CDR2 FQNEAQ. V lost 5 bases and J lost 3; bases outside the gene matches: 10. This CDR3 region has 16 residues. The CDR3 reads CASSLMGASGEETQYF. The CDR3 nucleotides read TGTGCCAGCAGCCTAATGGGGGCTAGCGGGGAAGAGACCCAGTACTTC.

The chain links TRBV7-9 to TRBJ2-7; tentatively, D is TRBD1 (5 bases). The germline gives CDR1 SEHNR, CDR2 FQNEAQ (reference sequence). V dropped 5 bases and J dropped 7 bases, with 24 bases sitting between them. The CDR3 runs to 16 residues. The CDR3 loop reads CASSARGQGNGGEQYF. CDR3 coding DNA: TGTGCCAGCAGCGCGAGAGGTCAGGGTAACGGTGGTGAGCAGTACTTC.

This clone turned up a few times. This sequence joins TRBV4-1 and TRBJ2-7; D perhaps matches TRBD1 (6 bases). This CDR3 contains 15 residues. Germline lookup yields CDR1 MGHRA and CDR2 YSYEKL. V was clipped by 1 base and J by 2 bases, with 12 bases between them. Here the CDR3 DNA reads TGCGCCAGCAGCCAAGGTGATGGACAGACCTACGAGCAGTACTTC. Translating it yields CASSQGDGQTYEQYF.

The gene calls are TRBV7-6 and TRBJ2-7, with 7 bases that match TRBD2. Trimming at V came to 3 bases and at J to 6 bases, leaving 5 bases not matched to a gene. The CDR3 is 13 amino acids. CDR1 is SGHVS, CDR2 FNYEAQ, per germline. The CDR3 here is CASSFGGGGEQYF. The CDR3 region has the DNA TGTGCCAGCAGCTTCGGTGGGGGGGGCGAGCAGTACTTC.

This clone has more than one count but fewer than ten. J is TRBJ2-7 and V is TRBV5-6, with D maybe TRBD2 (6 bases). Between the trimmed V and J ends, which lost 5 bases and 3 bases, there was a span of 21 bases. This CDR3 is 16 amino acids long. Germline values: CDR1 SGHDT, CDR2 YYEEEE. The CDR3 loop reads CASRAGPHLLDYEQYF. The CDR3 DNA sequence: TGTGCCAGCAGGGCGGGACCCCACCTTTTGGACTACGAGCAGTACTTC.

The chain carries TRBV27 and TRBJ1-1, with 7 positions matching TRBD1. The CDR3 consists of 12 residues. Germline V gene sequence: CDR1 MNHEY, CDR2 SMNVEV (reference sequence). V shed 7 bases and J 4 bases; nucleotides not matched to a gene: 3. DNA for the CDR3: TGTGCCAGCACAGCAGGGGGCACTGAAGCTTTCTTT. Translation: CASTAGGTEAFF.